The clone carrying this T cell receptor beta chain has more than one count but fewer than ten. The entry originates in a study of T cell repertoires in cytomegalovirus infection. MiXCR was run by TCRdb on the reads, yielding one entry per CDR3 protein. The sample holds about 190,000 distinct CDR3 sequences, 28% seen once. V lost 5 bases and J lost 5, with 7 bases in between. The V gene's germline CDR1 is DFQATT and CDR2 SNEGSKA (reference sequence). This CDR3 spans 10 amino acids. Sequences were obtained from PBMCs. The chain uses TRBV20-1 and TRBJ2-7; D might be TRBD2 (6 bases). The sequence derives from a human donor in good health (CMV status not recorded). Some clones in this sample may be carry-over from other donors' samples. As DNA, the CDR3 is TGCAGTGCTTGGGGGGACGAGCAGTACTTC. Protein product: CSAWGDEQYF.